Below, one TCR beta chain is given with its context. The data derive from a study of OX40 agonist ivuxolimab in advanced cancers. People who had autoimmune disease history or systemic immunosuppression were excluded. The repertoire was sequenced with immunoSEQ multiplex PCR; TCRdb's copy has only in-frame clones and lacks some. This table has about 90,000 clones, roughly 85% appearing once. V lost 0 bases and J 3 bases, leaving 9 bases between the germline ends. This CDR3 is built from 14 residues. The germline V gene encodes CDR1 MNHEY and CDR2 SVGAGI. The chain couples TRBV6-5 to TRBJ2-7, with D maybe TRBD1 (6 bases). The receptor was derived from an adult with an advanced solid tumor such as melanoma, head and neck, liver or kidney cancer. The material was CD4+ or CD8+ T cells sorted from blood, obtained in a trial of the OX40 agonist ivuxolimab. CDR3 protein: CASSYSAQGYEQYF. The DNA for the CDR3 is TGTGCCAGCAGTTACTCGGCACAGGGCTACGAGCAGTACTTC.